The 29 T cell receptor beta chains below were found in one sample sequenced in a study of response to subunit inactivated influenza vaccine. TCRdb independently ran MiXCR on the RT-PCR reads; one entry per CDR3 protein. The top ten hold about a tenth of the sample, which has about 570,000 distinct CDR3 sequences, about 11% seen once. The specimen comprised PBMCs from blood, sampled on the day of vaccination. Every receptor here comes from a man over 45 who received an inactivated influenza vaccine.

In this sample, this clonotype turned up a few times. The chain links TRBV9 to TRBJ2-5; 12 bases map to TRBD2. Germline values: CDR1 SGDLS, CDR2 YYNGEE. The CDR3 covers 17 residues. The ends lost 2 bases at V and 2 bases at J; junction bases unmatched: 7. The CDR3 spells CASSVTSGGLVQETQYF. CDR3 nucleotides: TGTGCCAGCAGCGTGACTAGCGGGGGACTAGTACAAGAGACCCAGTACTTC.

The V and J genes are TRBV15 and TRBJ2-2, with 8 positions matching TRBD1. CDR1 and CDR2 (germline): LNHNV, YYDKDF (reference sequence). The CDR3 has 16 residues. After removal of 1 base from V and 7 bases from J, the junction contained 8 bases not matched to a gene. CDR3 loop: CATSRAGQGEGGELFF. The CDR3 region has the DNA TGTGCCACCAGCAGAGCAGGACAGGGCGAAGGCGGGGAGCTGTTTTTT.

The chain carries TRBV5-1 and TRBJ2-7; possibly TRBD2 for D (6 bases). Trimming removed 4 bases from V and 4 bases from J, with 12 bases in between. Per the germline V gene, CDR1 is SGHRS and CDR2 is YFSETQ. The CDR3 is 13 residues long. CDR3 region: CASSGGSDYEQYF. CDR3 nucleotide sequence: TGCGCCAGCAGCGGGGGGTCGGATTACGAGCAGTACTTC.

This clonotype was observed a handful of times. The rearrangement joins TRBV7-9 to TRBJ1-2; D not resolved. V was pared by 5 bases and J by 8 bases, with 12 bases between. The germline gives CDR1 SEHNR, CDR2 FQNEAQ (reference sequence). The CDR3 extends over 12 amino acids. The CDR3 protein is CASSPPYSGYTF. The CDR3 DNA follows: TGTGCCAGCAGCCCGCCGTATAGCGGCTACACCTTC.

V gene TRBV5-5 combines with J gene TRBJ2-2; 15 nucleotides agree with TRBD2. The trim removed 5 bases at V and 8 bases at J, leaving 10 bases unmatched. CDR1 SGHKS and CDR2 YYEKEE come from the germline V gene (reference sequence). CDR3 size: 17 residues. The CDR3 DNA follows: TGTGCCAGCAGACCTACTGGGACTAGCGGGGGGCCAGGGGAGCTGTTTTTT. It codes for CASRPTGTSGGPGELFF.

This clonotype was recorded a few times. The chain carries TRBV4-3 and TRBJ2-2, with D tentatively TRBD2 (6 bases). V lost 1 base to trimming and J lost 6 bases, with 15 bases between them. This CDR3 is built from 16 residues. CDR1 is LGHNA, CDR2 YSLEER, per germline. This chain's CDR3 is CASSQVGFGGAGELFF. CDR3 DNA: TGCGCCAGCAGCCAAGTGGGCTTCGGGGGAGCCGGGGAGCTGTTTTTT.

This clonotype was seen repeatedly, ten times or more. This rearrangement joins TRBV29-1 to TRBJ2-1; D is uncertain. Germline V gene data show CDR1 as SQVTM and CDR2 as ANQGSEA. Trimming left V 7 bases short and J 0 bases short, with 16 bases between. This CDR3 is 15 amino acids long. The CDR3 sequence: CSARRSEVSYNEQFF. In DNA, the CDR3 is TGCAGCGCCCGGCGGAGTGAGGTCTCCTACAATGAGCAGTTCTTC.

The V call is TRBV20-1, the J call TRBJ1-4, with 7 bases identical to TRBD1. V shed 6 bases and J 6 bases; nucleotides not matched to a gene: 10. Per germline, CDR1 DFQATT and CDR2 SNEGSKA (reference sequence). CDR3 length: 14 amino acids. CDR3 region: CSARGTALYEKLFF. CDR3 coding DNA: TGCAGTGCAAGGGGGACAGCGCTCTATGAAAAACTGTTTTTT.

The CDR3 loop reads CASSLNLLDTQYF. CDR3 bases: TGTGCCAGCAGCTTAAACCTTCTGGATACGCAGTATTTT. This chain uses TRBV7-8 with TRBJ2-3, with D unresolved. The CDR3 covers 13 residues. Trimming stripped 2 bases from V and 6 bases from J, with 9 bases between. CDR1 and CDR2 from the germline V gene are SGHVS and FQNEAQ.

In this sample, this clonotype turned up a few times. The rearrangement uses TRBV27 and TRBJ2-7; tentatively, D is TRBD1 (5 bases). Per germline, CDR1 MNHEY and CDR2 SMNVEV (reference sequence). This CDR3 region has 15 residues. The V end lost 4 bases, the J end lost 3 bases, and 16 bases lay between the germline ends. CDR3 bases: TGTGCCAGCAGTTGGACACGTGGTCCGTTCTACGAGCAGTACTTC. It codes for CASSWTRGPFYEQYF.

The CDR3 reads CASSGRGTRADTQYF. The CDR3 region has the DNA TGTGCCAGCAGCGGCCGGGGGACTAGGGCCGATACGCAGTATTTT. The J gene is TRBJ2-3, the V gene TRBV11-2; TRBD2 matches at 8 bases. The CDR3 runs to 15 residues. The V segment lost 5 bases and the J segment 6 bases; nucleotides outside the gene matches: 10. Germline CDR1 reads SGHAT; CDR2 reads FQNNGV.

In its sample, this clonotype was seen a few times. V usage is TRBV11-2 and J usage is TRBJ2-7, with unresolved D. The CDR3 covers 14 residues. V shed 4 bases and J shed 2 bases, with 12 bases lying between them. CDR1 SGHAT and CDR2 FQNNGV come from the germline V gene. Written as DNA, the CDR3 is TGTGCCAGCAGCTCCCTCGGCGGAACCTACGAGCAGTACTTC. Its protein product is CASSSLGGTYEQYF.

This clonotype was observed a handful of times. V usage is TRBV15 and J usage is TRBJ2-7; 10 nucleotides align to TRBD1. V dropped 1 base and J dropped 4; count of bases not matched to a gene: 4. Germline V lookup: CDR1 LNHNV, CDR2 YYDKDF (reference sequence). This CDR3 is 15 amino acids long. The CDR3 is CATSRGQGAHYEQYF. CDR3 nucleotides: TGTGCCACCAGCAGAGGACAGGGGGCGCATTACGAGCAGTACTTC.

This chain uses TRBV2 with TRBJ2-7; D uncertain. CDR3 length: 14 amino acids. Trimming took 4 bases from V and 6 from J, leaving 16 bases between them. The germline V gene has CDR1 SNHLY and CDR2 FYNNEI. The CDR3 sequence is CASSVQAGVGEQYF. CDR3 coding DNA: TGTGCCAGCAGTGTCCAGGCCGGTGTGGGCGAGCAGTACTTC.

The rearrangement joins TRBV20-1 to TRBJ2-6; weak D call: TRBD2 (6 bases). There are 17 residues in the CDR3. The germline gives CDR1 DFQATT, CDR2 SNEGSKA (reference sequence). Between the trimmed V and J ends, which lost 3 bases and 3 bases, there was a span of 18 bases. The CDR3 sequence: CSAREAGTSFGANVLTF. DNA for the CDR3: TGCAGTGCTAGGGAGGCAGGGACTTCCTTTGGGGCCAACGTCCTGACTTTC.

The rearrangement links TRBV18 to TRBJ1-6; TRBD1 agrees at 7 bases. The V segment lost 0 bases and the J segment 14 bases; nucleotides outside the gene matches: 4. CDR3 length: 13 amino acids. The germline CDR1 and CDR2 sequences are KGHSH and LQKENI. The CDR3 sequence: CASSPPSDRTLHF. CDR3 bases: TGTGCCAGCTCACCACCTTCGGACAGGACCCTCCACTTT.

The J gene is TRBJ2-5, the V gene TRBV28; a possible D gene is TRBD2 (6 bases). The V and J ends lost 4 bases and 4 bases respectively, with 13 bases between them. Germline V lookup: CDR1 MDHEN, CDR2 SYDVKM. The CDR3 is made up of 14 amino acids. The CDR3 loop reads CASSSELAGETQYF. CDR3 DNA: TGTGCCAGCAGTTCGGAACTAGCCGGAGAGACCCAGTACTTC. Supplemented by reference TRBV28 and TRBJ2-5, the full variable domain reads DVKVTQSSRYLVKRTGEKVFLECVQDMDHENMFWYRQDPGLGLRLIYFSYDVKMKEKGDIPEGYSVSREKKERFSLILESASTNQTSMYLCASSSELAGETQYFGPGTRLLVL.

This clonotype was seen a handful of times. CDR3 sequence (DNA): TGTGCCAGCAGCTTCGGTATGGGACTAGCGGCCTACTACGAGCAGTACTTC. This codes for CASSFGMGLAAYYEQYF. The rearrangement uses TRBV7-2 and TRBJ2-7; 11 bases fit TRBD2. Unmatched junction bases numbered 10, after V lost 3 bases and J lost 3 bases. The germline gives CDR1 SGHTA, CDR2 FQGNSA. CDR3 length: 17 residues.

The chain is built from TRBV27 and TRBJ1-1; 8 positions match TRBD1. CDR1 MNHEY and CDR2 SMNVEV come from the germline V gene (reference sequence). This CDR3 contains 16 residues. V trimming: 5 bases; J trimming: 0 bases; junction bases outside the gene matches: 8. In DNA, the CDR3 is TGTGCCAGCAGTGGTCGGACAGGGACCATGAACACTGAAGCTTTCTTT. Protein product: CASSGRTGTMNTEAFF.

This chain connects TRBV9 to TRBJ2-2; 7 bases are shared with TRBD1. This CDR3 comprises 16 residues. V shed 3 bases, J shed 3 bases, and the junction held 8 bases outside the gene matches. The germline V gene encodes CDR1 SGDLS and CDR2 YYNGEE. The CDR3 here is CASSGRQGWDTGELFF. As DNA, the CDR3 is TGTGCCAGCAGCGGACGACAGGGCTGGGACACCGGGGAGCTGTTTTTT.

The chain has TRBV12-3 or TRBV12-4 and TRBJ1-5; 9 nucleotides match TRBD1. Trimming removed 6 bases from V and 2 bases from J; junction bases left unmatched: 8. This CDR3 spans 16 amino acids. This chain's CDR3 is CASRKQGAHGNQPQHF. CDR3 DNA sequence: TGTGCCAGCAGGAAACAGGGGGCCCACGGCAATCAGCCCCAGCATTTT.

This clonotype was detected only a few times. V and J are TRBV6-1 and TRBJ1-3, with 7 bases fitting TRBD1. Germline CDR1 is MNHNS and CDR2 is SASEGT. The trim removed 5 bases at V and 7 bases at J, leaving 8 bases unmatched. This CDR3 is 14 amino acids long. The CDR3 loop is CASSLHRGPNTIYF. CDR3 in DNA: TGTGCCAGCAGTCTCCACAGGGGCCCGAACACCATATATTTT.

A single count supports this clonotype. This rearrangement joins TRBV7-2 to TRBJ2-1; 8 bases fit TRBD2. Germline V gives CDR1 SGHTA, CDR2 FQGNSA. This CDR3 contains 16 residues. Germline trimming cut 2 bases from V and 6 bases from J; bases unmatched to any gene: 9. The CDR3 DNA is TGTGCCAGCAGCTTAACCTCCGGGAGGGCCCCCAATGAGCAGTTCTTC. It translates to CASSLTSGRAPNEQFF. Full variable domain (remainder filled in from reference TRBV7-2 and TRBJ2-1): GAGVSQSPSNKVTEKGKDVELRCDPISGHTALYWYRQSLGQGLEFLIYFQGNSAPDKSGLPSDRFSAERTGGSVSTLTIQRTQQEDSAVYLCASSLTSGRAPNEQFFGPGTRLTVL.

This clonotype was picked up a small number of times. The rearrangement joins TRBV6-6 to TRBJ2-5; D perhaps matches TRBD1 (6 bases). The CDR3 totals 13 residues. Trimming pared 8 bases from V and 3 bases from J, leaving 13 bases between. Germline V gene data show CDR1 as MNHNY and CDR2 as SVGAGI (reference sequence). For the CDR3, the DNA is TGTGCCAGCGGTCCAGGGGTGAAAGAGACCCAGTACTTC. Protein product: CASGPGVKETQYF.

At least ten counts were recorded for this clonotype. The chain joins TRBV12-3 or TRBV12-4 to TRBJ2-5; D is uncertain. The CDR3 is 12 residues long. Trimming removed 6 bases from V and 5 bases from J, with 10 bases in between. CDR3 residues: CASSLPRETQYF. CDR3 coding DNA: TGTGCCAGCAGCTTACCGCGGGAGACCCAGTACTTC.

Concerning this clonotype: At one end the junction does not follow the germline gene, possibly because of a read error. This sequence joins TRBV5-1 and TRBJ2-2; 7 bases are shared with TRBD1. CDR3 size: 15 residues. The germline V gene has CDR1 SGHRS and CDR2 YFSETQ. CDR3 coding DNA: TGTGCCAGCAGCTTAGCGACAGGGTCTACCGGGGAGCTGTTTTTT. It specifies CASSLATGSTGELFF.

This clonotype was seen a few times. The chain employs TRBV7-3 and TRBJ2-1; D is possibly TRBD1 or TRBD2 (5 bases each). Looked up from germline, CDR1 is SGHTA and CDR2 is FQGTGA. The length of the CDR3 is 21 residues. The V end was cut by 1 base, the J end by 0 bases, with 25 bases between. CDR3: CASSLMRFQRSKGASYNEQFF. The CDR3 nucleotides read TGTGCCAGCAGCTTAATGAGGTTTCAGCGGTCCAAAGGGGCCTCCTACAATGAGCAGTTCTTC.

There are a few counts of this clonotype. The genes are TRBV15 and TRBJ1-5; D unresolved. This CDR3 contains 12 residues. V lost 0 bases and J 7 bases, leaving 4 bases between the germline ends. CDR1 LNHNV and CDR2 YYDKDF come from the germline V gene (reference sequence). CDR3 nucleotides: TGTGCCACCAGCAGAGAGGTCCAGCCCCAGCATTTT. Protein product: CATSREVQPQHF.

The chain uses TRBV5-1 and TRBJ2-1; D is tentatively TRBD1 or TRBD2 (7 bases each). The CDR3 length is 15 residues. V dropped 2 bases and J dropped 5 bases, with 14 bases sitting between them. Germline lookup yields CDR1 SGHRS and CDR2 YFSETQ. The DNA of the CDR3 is TGCGCCAGCAGCTTCCCAGGGGGGGCCCACAATGAGCAGTTCTTC. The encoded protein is CASSFPGGAHNEQFF.